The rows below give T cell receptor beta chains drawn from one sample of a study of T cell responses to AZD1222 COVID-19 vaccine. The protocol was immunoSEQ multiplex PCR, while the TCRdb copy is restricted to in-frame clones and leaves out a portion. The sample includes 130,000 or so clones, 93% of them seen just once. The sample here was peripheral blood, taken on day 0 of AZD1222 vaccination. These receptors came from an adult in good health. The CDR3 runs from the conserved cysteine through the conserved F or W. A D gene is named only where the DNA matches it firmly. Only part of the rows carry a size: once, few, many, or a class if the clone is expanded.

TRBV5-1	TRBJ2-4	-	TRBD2	CASSPQAAGRGKNIQYF	TGCGCCAGCAGCCCCCAGGCAGCGGGGAGGGGCAAAAACATTCAGTACTTC
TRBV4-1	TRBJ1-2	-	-	CASSQDDSGNYGYTF	TGCGCCAGCAGCCAAGATGACAGTGGAAACTATGGCTACACCTTC
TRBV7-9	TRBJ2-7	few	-	CASSPPSGVNEQYF	TGTGCCAGCAGCCCCCCTTCAGGGGTCAACGAGCAGTACTTC
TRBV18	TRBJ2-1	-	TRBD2	CASSPPGLAEQFF	TGTGCCAGCTCACCACCGGGACTAGCGGAGCAGTTCTTC
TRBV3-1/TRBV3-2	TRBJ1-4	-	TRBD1	CASHPGTGNEKLFF	TGTGCCAGCCACCCCGGGACAGGAAATGAAAAACTGTTTTTT
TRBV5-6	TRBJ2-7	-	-	CASSFSRGAAWEQYF	TGTGCCAGCAGCTTTTCCAGGGGGGCGGCTTGGGAGCAGTACTTC
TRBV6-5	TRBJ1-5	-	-	CASSYSRVIGGQPQHF	TGTGCCAGCAGTTACTCGAGGGTCATTGGGGGGCAGCCCCAGCATTTT
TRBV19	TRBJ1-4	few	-	CASTAKGVEKLFF	TGTGCCAGTACCGCGAAGGGGGTTGAAAAACTGTTTTTT
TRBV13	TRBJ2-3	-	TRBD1	CASSLGTAGGGPSEDSF	TGTGCCAGCAGCTTAGGTACCGCAGGGGGCGGCCCTAGTGAGGACTCTTTT
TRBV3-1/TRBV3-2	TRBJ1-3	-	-	CASSLQYSGNTIYF	TGTGCCAGCAGCCTACAGTACTCTGGAAACACCATATATTTT